The 28 T cell receptor beta chains listed next were all sequenced from one sample in a study of technical replicates of blood from a handful of donors. TCRdb keeps only in-frame clones here, not all; method: immunoSEQ multiplex PCR. This repertoire shows about 100,000 clones, nearly 97% found once; its top ten account for roughly 0.22%. The sequencing sample was made of T cells isolated from PBMCs. These receptors came from a human donor in good health.

The chain is built from TRBV5-1 and TRBJ2-7; 7 nucleotides align to TRBD1. V lost 2 bases, J lost 0 bases, and 5 bases stayed unmatched. This CDR3 contains 15 residues. CDR1 and CDR2 from the germline V gene are SGHRS and YFSETQ. In nucleotides, the CDR3 is TGCGCCAGCAGCTTTGGACAGGCCATCTCCTACGAGCAGTACTTC. Its translation: CASSFGQAISYEQYF.

This clone occurred a few times. V gene TRBV2 combines with J gene TRBJ1-2; D gene uncertain. The CDR3 has 12 amino acids. V gave up 5 bases and J gave up 4 bases, with 8 bases separating them. CDR1 SNHLY and CDR2 FYNNEI come from the germline V gene. The CDR3 region is CASSTPIYGYTF. The CDR3 nucleotides read TGTGCCAGCAGTACACCGATCTATGGCTACACCTTC.

The chain joins TRBV2 to TRBJ2-3; 9 bases map to TRBD2. The CDR3 covers 16 residues. V lost 2 bases, J lost 4 bases, and 7 bases stayed unmatched. Germline assignment: CDR1 SNHLY and CDR2 FYNNEI. As DNA, the CDR3 is TGTGCCAGCAGTGAACGGGGCGGGAGGGCCGCAGATACGCAGTATTTT. It specifies CASSERGGRAADTQYF. Drawing the rest from reference TRBV2 and TRBJ2-3, the complete variable domain is EPEVTQTPSHQVTQMGQEVILRCVPISNHLYFYWYRQILGQKVEFLVSFYNNEISEKSEIFDDQFSVERPDGSNFTLKIRSTKLEDSAMYFCASSERGGRAADTQYFGPGTRLTVL.

The rearrangement uses TRBV6-5 and TRBJ1-2; D gene uncertain. The germline gives CDR1 MNHEY, CDR2 SVGAGI. This CDR3 spans 13 amino acids. Trimming removed 4 bases at V and 2 bases at J, with 8 bases between. CDR3 residues: CASSSLYNYGYTF. CDR3 DNA sequence: TGTGCCAGCAGTTCTCTATACAACTATGGCTACACCTTC.

The chain has TRBV7-9 and TRBJ2-7, with D unresolved. The CDR3 is 15 amino acids. Germline assignment: CDR1 SEHNR and CDR2 FQNEAQ (reference sequence). Trimming shortened V by 6 bases and J by 0 bases, and 15 bases separated the two germline ends. In nucleotides, the CDR3 is TGTGCCAGCAGGGAGATGACCGCGTCCTCCTACGAGCAGTACTTC. This codes for CASREMTASSYEQYF.

The chain uses TRBV19 and TRBJ2-5; D is possibly TRBD2 (5 bases). The CDR3 consists of 11 residues. Per germline, CDR1 LNHDA and CDR2 SQIVND (reference sequence). The V end was cut by 6 bases, the J end by 5 bases, with 7 bases between. Here the CDR3 DNA reads TGTGCCAGTAGCGAGCGGGAGACCCAGTACTTC. Protein sequence: CASSERETQYF.

The chain has TRBV6-5 and TRBJ1-1; D call uncertain. The CDR3 runs to 13 residues. The V and J ends lost 3 bases and 2 bases respectively, with 7 bases between them. Germline V gene lookup returns CDR1 MNHEY and CDR2 SVGAGI. The CDR3 DNA reads TGTGCCAGCAGTTATTACAGCAACACTGAAGCTTTCTTT. Translating it yields CASSYYSNTEAFF.

V usage is TRBV30 and J usage is TRBJ2-6; D unresolved. Trimming removed 5 bases at V and 5 bases at J, with 7 bases between. This CDR3 comprises 12 residues. In germline, CDR1 is GTSNPN, CDR2 SVGIG (reference sequence). CDR3 sequence reads: CAWADRANVLTF. CDR3 coding DNA: TGTGCCTGGGCAGATCGGGCCAACGTCCTGACTTTC.

The chain has TRBV4-1 and TRBJ2-2, with TRBD1 matching over 7 bases. J gave up 4 bases and V 3 bases, and 8 bases lay outside the gene matches. Germline values: CDR1 MGHRA, CDR2 YSYEKL. The CDR3 runs 16 residues. The CDR3, as DNA: TGCGCCAGCAGCCAGGCCAAAGGACAGGTCACCGGGGAGCTGTTTTTT. Translation: CASSQAKGQVTGELFF.

This chain uses TRBV5-8 with TRBJ2-1; 10 bases agree with TRBD2. The CDR3 has 17 amino acids. The ends lost 2 bases at V and 5 bases at J; junction bases unmatched: 10. Germline V CDR1 and CDR2: SGHTS, YDEGEE. The CDR3 protein is CASSFPLAGGLNNEQFF. The CDR3 coding sequence is TGTGCCAGCAGCTTCCCTTTAGCGGGAGGTCTCAACAATGAGCAGTTCTTC. Full variable domain (outside the CDR3, taken from reference TRBV5-8 and TRBJ2-1): EAGVTQSPTHLIKTRGQQATLRCSPISGHTSVYWYQQALGLGLQFLLWYDEGEERNRGNFPPRFSGRQFPNYSSELNVNALELEDSALYLCASSFPLAGGLNNEQFFGPGTRLTVL.

V is TRBV14 and J is TRBJ1-2; D is unresolved. The germline V gene has CDR1 SGHDN and CDR2 FVKESK. Trimming stripped 5 bases from V and 5 bases from J, with 18 bases between. CDR3 length: 15 residues. CDR3 nucleotide sequence: TGTGCCAGCAGCACCCGACAAGAAACCCGTTATGGCTACACCTTC. Amino acids: CASSTRQETRYGYTF.

V and J are TRBV27 and TRBJ2-1; TRBD1 is a possible D gene (6 bases). CDR3 length: 12 residues. The germline V gene has CDR1 MNHEY and CDR2 SMNVEV (reference sequence). Trimming shortened V by 8 bases and J by 4 bases, and 9 bases separated the two germline ends. In DNA form, the CDR3 reads TGTGCCAGCTCCGGACAGTACAATGAGCAGTTCTTC. Translated: CASSGQYNEQFF.

This clone was seen a single time. J is TRBJ2-5 and V is TRBV6-1; unclear D gene. The CDR3 is 14 amino acids. Germline CDR1 and CDR2: MNHNS and SASEGT. V lost 1 base to trimming and J lost 7 bases, with 13 bases between them. The CDR3 nucleotides read TGTGCCAGCAGTGAAGGGAGCTTATTAGGGACCCAGTACTTC. Translating it yields CASSEGSLLGTQYF.

V usage is TRBV5-1 and J usage is TRBJ2-5, with D possibly matching TRBD1 (6 bases). CDR1 and CDR2 (germline): SGHRS, YFSETQ. Trimming removed 5 bases at V and 0 bases at J, with 23 bases between. CDR3 length: 18 amino acids. The CDR3 DNA reads TGCGCCAGCAGTTACGGACAGACAACAATATCGTACCAAGAGACCCAGTACTTC. Translating it yields CASSYGQTTISYQETQYF.

V usage is TRBV7-8 and J usage is TRBJ2-1, with TRBD2 matching 11 bases. V lost 4 bases and J lost 4; bases outside the gene matches: 3. This CDR3 has 15 residues. The V gene's germline CDR1 is SGHVS and CDR2 FQNEAQ. The CDR3 loop reads CASSSGTSGYNEQFF. The CDR3 coding sequence is TGTGCCAGCAGCTCCGGGACTAGCGGTTACAATGAGCAGTTCTTC. The full variable domain, completed using reference TRBV7-8 and TRBJ2-1, is GAGVSQSPRYKVAKRGQDVALRCDPISGHVSLFWYQQALGQGPEFLTYFQNEAQLDKSGLPSDRFFAERPEGSVSTLKIQRTQQEDSAVYLCASSSGTSGYNEQFFGPGTRLTVL.

V gene TRBV27 combines with J gene TRBJ1-2; D possibly corresponds to TRBD1 (5 bases). Trimming removed 6 bases at V and 5 bases at J, with 19 bases between. From germline, CDR1 is MNHEY and CDR2 SMNVEV (reference sequence). The CDR3 sequence is 15 residues long. The CDR3 sequence is CASSPTSGGEYGYTF. As DNA, the CDR3 is TGTGCCAGCAGCCCCACCAGTGGGGGGGAGTATGGCTACACCTTC.

CDR3 sequence: CASSQTQGPNTEAFF. The CDR3 nucleotides read TGTGCCAGCAGCCAAACACAGGGTCCCAACACTGAAGCTTTCTTT. The chain employs TRBV14 and TRBJ1-1; tentatively, D is TRBD1 (6 bases). The CDR3 has 15 amino acids. Germline V lookup: CDR1 SGHDN, CDR2 FVKESK. V was trimmed by 2 bases and J by 2 bases, leaving 12 bases between them.

The V gene is TRBV7-2, the J gene TRBJ2-1; 13 bases fit TRBD2. Germline V gene sequence: CDR1 SGHTA, CDR2 FQGNSA. The V and J ends lost 10 bases and 10 bases, in that order; junction bases with no gene match: 16. The CDR3 consists of 16 residues. CDR3 in DNA: TGTGCCACCCTTACAGGACCACTAGCGGGAGGGCACGAGCAGTTCTTC. This encodes CATLTGPLAGGHEQFF.

The J gene is TRBJ1-5, the V gene TRBV6-5, with a tentative D call TRBD1 (6 bases). Trimming took 2 bases from V and 6 from J, leaving 17 bases between them. CDR1 is MNHEY, CDR2 SVGAGI, per germline. The CDR3 covers 16 residues. CDR3 sequence reads: CASSYVRNRDSQPQHF. For the CDR3, the DNA is TGTGCCAGCAGTTACGTCCGAAACAGGGATAGTCAGCCCCAGCATTTT.

This clone was seen once. The chain is built from TRBV7-9 and TRBJ2-2; perhaps TRBD1 as D (5 bases). This CDR3 spans 13 amino acids. Germline loops: CDR1 SEHNR, CDR2 FQNEAQ (reference sequence). The V and J ends lost 5 bases and 4 bases respectively, with 8 bases between them. CDR3 DNA sequence: TGTGCCAGCAGCCAGGGATCCACCGGGGAGCTGTTTTTT. Its protein is CASSQGSTGELFF.

The chain joins TRBV2 to TRBJ1-1, with a weak D call TRBD1 (5 bases). The ends were cut back, 7 bases at V and 5 bases at J, with 20 bases in the middle. Germline CDR1 and CDR2: SNHLY and FYNNEI. This CDR3 has 15 residues. CDR3 DNA sequence: TGTGCCAGCATTTCGGGGGTGGGGCACTCTACTGAAGCTTTCTTT. It is translated as CASISGVGHSTEAFF.

The V gene is TRBV19, the J gene TRBJ1-5; TRBD1 matches 8 bases. CDR1 and CDR2 (germline): LNHDA, SQIVND (reference sequence). The CDR3 has 14 residues. Trimming at V came to 7 bases and at J to 7 bases, leaving 9 bases not matched to a gene. CDR3 region: CASKIQGGGQPQHF. The CDR3 DNA reads TGTGCCAGTAAAATACAGGGGGGTGGCCAGCCCCAGCATTTT.

The chain employs TRBV19 and TRBJ1-2, with 7 bases fitting TRBD1. This CDR3 has 16 residues. Germline assignment: CDR1 LNHDA and CDR2 SQIVND (reference sequence). V lost 6 bases, J lost 0 bases, and 10 bases stayed unmatched. Written as DNA, the CDR3 is TGTGCCAGTAGACCACAGGGGACTTTTTCTAACTATGGCTACACCTTC. It translates to CASRPQGTFSNYGYTF.

This clone was observed once. The chain has TRBV5-4 and TRBJ2-1; 9 positions match TRBD2. V was pared by 5 bases and J by 2 bases, with 11 bases of the junction left unmatched. The germline gives CDR1 SGHNT, CDR2 YYREEE (reference sequence). This CDR3 is 17 amino acids long. CDR3 region: CASSSLMREGPYNEQFF. The CDR3 nucleotides read TGTGCCAGCAGTTCCTTAATGCGGGAGGGCCCCTACAATGAGCAGTTCTTC.

The J gene is TRBJ2-1, the V gene TRBV12-5, with a tentative D call TRBD1 (5 bases). Trimming took 3 bases from V and 9 from J, leaving 12 bases between them. The CDR3 is 13 amino acids. Looked up from germline, CDR1 is LGHNT and CDR2 is FRNRAP. Here the CDR3 DNA reads TGTGCTAGTGGTTTAGCAGGGTACTTTGAGCAGTTCTTC. Translated: CASGLAGYFEQFF.

The CDR3 reads CASSQPSGGETQYF. The CDR3 coding sequence is TGCGCCAGCAGCCAACCCAGCGGTGGGGAGACCCAGTACTTC. The chain combines TRBV4-1 with TRBJ2-5; perhaps TRBD2 as D (5 bases). CDR1 is MGHRA and CDR2 is YSYEKL in the germline V gene. Trimming took off 2 bases at V and 5 bases at J, with 12 bases between the two ends. There are 14 residues in the CDR3.

The V and J genes are TRBV19 and TRBJ2-6; a weak D match, TRBD1 (6 bases). The V and J ends lost 2 bases and 4 bases respectively, with 9 bases between them. Germline CDR1 LNHDA, CDR2 SQIVND (reference sequence). The CDR3 loop spans 15 amino acids. Here the CDR3 reads CASSISGAGANVLTF. For the CDR3, the DNA is TGTGCCAGTAGTATATCAGGGGCCGGGGCCAACGTCCTGACTTTC.

This chain connects TRBV2 to TRBJ2-7; 9 nucleotides agree with TRBD1. V trimming: 3 bases; J trimming: 7 bases; junction bases outside the gene matches: 7. The CDR3 covers 14 residues. Germline V gene data show CDR1 as SNHLY and CDR2 as FYNNEI. CDR3 loop: CASSDGDRVWEQYF. In DNA form, the CDR3 reads TGTGCCAGCAGTGATGGGGACAGGGTCTGGGAGCAGTACTTC.